This T cell receptor (beta chain) derives from a study of T cells in Graves' hyperthyroidism and ophthalmopathy. This clonotype was found many times. The CDR3 is made up of 12 amino acids. Germline-derived CDR1 and CDR2 are DFQATT and SNEGSKA (reference sequence). Researchers amplified the TCR beta CDR3 regions from RNA transcripts. With the HTBI primer set, the TCR CDR3 went through a first round of RT-PCR. TCRdb re-derived calls from the multiplex PCR reads in MiXCR, one entry per CDR3 protein. The table has hundreds of thousands of distinct CDR3 sequences, roughly 45% seen once. The chain has TRBV20-1 and TRBJ2-7, with TRBD1 as a possible D gene (5 bases). Input material: peripheral blood or thyroid tissue (not recorded which). The clonotype comes from an adult man with Graves' disease, either hyperthyroidism or ophthalmopathy (not recorded which). The CDR3 sequence is CSARDSNYEQYF. CDR3 nucleotide sequence: TGCAGCGCCAGAGACAGCAACTACGAGCAGTACTTC.